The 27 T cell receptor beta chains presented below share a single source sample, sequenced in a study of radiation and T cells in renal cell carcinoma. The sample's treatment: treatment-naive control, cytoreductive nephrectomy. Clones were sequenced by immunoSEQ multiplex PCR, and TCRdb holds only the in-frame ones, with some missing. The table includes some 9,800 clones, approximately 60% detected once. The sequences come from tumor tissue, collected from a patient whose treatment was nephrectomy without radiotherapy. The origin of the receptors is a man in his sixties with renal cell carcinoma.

The CDR3 protein is CAWSPRYGSDTEAFF. Here the CDR3 DNA reads TGTGCCTGGAGTCCCAGATACGGATCCGACACTGAAGCTTTCTTT. The J gene is TRBJ1-1, the V gene TRBV30; D not certain. CDR1 and CDR2 from the germline V gene are GTSNPN and SVGIG (reference sequence). The V gene lost 2 bases and the J gene lost 3 bases, with 16 bases spanning the gap. This CDR3 is 15 amino acids long.

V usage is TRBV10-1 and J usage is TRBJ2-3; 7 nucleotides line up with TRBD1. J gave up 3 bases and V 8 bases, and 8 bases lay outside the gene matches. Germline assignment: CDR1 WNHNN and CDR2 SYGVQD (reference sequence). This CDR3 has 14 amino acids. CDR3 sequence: CASSQGRETDTQYF. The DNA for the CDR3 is TGCGCCAGCTCACAGGGGCGAGAAACAGATACGCAGTATTTT.

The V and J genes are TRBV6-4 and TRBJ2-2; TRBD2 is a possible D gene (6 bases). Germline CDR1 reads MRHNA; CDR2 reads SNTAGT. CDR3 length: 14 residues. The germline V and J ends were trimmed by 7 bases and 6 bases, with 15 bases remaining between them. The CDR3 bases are TGTGCCAGCACCCCTAACCCGGGAGCCGGGGAGCTGTTTTTT. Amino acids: CASTPNPGAGELFF.

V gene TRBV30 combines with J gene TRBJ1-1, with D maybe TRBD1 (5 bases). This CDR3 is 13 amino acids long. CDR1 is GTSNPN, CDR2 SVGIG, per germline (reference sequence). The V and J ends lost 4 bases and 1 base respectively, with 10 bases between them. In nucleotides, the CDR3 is TGTGCCTGGACAGGGCTCCCGAACACTGAAGCTTTCTTT. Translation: CAWTGLPNTEAFF.

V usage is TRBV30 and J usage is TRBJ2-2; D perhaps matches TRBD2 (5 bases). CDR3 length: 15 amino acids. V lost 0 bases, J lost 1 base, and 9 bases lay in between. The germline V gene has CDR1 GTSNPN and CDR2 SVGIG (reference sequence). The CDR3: CAWSVRGLNTGELFF. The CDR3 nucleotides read TGTGCCTGGAGTGTACGCGGGTTGAACACCGGGGAGCTGTTTTTT.

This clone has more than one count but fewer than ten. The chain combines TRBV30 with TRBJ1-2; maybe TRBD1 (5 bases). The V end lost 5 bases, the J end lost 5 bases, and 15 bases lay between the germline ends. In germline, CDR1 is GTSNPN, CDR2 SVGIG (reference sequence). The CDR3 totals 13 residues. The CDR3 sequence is CAWSGPRIYGYTF. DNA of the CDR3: TGTGCCTGGTCGGGACCGAGGATTTATGGCTACACCTTC.

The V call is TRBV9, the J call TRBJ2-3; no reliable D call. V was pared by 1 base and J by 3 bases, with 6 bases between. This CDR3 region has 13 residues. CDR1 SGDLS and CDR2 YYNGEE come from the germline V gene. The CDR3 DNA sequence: TGTGCCAGCAGCGTACTAGGAACAGATACGCAGTATTTT. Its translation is CASSVLGTDTQYF.

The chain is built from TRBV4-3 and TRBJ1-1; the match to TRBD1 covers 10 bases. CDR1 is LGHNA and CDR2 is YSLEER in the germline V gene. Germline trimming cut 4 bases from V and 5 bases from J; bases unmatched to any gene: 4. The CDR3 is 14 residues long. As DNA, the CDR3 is TGCGCCAGCAGCCCTCCGGGACAGGGGACTGAAGCTTTCTTT. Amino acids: CASSPPGQGTEAFF.

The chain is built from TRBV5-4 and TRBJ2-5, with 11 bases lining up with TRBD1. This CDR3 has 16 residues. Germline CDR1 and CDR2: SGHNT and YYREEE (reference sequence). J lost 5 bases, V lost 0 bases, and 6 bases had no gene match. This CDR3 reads CASSLGGQGARETQYF. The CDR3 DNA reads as TGTGCCAGCAGCTTGGGTGGACAGGGGGCTAGGGAGACCCAGTACTTC.

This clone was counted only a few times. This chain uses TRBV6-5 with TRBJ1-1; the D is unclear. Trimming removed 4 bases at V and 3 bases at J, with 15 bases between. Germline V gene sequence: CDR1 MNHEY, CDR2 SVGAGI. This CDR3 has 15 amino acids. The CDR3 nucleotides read TGTGCCAGCAGTTGGGAGGGCGGGTCATACACTGAAGCTTTCTTT. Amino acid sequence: CASSWEGGSYTEAFF.

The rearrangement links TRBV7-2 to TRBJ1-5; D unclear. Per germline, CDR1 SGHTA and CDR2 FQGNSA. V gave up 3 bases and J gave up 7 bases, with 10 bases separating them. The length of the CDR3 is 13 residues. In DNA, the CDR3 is TGTGCCAGCAGCTTCAGTTATCAACAGCCCCAGCATTTT. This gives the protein CASSFSYQQPQHF.

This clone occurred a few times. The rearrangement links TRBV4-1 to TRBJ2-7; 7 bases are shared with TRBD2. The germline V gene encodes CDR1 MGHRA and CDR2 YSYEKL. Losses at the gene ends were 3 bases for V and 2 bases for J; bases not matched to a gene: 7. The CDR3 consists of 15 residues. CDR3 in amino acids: CASSQDWEGTYEQYF. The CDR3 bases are TGCGCCAGCAGCCAGGACTGGGAGGGTACCTACGAGCAGTACTTC.

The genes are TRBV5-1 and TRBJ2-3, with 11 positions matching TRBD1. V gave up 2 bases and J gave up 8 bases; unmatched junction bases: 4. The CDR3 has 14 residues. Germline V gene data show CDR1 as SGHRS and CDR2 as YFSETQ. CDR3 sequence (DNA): TGCGCCAGCAGCTTTGGGACAGGGGGTGGTACGCAGTATTTT. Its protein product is CASSFGTGGGTQYF.

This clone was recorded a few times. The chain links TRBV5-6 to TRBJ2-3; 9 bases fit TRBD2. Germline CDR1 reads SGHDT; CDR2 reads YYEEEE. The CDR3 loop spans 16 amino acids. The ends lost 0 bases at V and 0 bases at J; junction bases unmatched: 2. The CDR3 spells CASSLGLAVSTDTQYF. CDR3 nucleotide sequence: TGTGCCAGCAGCTTGGGACTAGCGGTTAGCACAGATACGCAGTATTTT.

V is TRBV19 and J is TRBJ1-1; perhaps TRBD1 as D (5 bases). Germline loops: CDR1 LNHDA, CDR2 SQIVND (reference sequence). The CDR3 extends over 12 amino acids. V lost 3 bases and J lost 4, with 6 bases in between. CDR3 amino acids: CASSMGPTEAFF. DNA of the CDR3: TGTGCCAGTAGTATGGGACCCACTGAAGCTTTCTTT.

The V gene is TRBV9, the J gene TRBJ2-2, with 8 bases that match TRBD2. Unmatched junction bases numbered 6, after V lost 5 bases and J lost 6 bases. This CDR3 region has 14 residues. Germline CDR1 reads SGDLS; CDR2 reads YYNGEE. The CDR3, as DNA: TGTGCCAGCAGGGCCGGGAGGGCCCCCGGGGAGCTGTTTTTT. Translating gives CASRAGRAPGELFF.

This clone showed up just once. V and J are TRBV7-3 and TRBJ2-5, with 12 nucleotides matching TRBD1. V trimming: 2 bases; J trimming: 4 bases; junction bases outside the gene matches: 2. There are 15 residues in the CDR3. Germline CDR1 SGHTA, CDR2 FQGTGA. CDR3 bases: TGTGCCAGCAGCTTAGGGACAGGGGGCTTAGAGACCCAGTACTTC. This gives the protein CASSLGTGGLETQYF.

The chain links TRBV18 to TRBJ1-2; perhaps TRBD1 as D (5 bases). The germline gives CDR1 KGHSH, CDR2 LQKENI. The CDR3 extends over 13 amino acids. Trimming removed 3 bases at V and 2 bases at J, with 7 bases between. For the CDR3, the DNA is TGTGCCAGCTCACCTGAGGGGAACTATGGCTACACCTTC. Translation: CASSPEGNYGYTF.

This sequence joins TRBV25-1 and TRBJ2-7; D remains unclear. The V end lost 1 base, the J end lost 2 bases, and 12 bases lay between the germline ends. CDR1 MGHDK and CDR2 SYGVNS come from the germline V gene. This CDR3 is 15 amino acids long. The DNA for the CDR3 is TGTGCCAGCAGTGAATCGGGCGGTACCACCTACGAGCAGTACTTC. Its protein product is CASSESGGTTYEQYF.

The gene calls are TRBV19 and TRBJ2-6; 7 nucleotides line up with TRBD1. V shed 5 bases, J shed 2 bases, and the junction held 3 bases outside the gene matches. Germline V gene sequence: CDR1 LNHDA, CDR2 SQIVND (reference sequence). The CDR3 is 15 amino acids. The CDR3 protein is CASSDGTAGANVLTF. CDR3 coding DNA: TGTGCCAGTAGTGACGGGACAGCTGGGGCCAACGTCCTGACTTTC.

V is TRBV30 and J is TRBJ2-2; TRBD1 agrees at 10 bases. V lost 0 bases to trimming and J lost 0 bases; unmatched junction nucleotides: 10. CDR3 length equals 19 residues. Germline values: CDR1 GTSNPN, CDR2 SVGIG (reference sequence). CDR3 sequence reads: CAWSVSGTGATPNTGELFF. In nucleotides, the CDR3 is TGTGCCTGGAGTGTATCCGGGACAGGGGCAACCCCGAACACCGGGGAGCTGTTTTTT.

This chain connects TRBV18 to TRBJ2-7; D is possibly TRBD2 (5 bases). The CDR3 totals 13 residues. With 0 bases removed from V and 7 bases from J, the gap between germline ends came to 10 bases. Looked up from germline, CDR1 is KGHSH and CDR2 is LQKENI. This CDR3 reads CASSPPASPEQYF. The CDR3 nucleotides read TGTGCCAGCTCACCACCTGCTAGCCCGGAGCAGTACTTC.

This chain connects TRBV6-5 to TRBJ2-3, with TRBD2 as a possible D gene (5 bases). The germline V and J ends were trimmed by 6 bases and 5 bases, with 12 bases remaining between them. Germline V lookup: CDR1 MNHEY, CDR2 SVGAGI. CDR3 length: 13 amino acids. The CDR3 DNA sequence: TGTGCCAGCAGACGACTCGGGGAAGATACGCAGTATTTT. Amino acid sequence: CASRRLGEDTQYF.

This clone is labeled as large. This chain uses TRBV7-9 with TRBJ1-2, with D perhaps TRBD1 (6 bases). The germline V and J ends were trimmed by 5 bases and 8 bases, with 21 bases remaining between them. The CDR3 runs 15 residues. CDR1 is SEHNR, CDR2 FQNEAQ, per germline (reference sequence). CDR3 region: CASSANRDRVEGYTF. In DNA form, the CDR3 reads TGTGCCAGCAGCGCCAACAGGGATCGGGTAGAAGGCTACACCTTC.

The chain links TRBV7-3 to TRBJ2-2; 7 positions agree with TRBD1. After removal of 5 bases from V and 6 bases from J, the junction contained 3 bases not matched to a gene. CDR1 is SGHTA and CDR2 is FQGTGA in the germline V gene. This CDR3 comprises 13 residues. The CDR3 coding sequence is TGTGCCAGCAGCCCCACAGGGGCCGGGGAGCTGTTTTTT. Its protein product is CASSPTGAGELFF.

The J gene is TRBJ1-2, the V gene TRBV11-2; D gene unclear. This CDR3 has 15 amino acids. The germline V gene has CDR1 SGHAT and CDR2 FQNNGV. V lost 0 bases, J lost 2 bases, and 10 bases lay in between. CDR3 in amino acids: CASSLDRGDNYGYTF. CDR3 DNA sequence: TGTGCCAGCAGCTTAGATCGCGGAGACAACTATGGCTACACCTTC.

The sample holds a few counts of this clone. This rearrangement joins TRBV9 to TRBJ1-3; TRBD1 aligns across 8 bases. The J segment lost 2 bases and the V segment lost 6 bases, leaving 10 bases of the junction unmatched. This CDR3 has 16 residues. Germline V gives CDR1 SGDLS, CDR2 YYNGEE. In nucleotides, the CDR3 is TGTGCCAGCACCGTCGATTCAGGGGGCACTGGAAACACCATATATTTT. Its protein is CASTVDSGGTGNTIYF.